This T cell receptor beta chain was sequenced during a study of CD8+ T cells in alopecia areata (dated by TCRdb to 2017 to 2018). In the study overall: The treated patients took part in an open-label pilot trial in which moderate-to-severe alopecia areata was treated with oral tofacitinib at 5 to 10 mg twice daily. Tofacitinib was given for 6 to 18 months, followed by 6 months of follow-up off drug to assess delayed response and recurrence. In treated patients, disease severity was measured using the SALT score, which gives the percentage of scalp surface area affected. High-throughput TCRbeta sequencing was used to examine T cell clonal expansion in alopecia areata in both the C3H/HeJ mouse model and human patients. In humans, TCRbeta sequencing was performed on scalp tissue and on sorted CD4+ and CD8+ peripheral blood T cells from healthy controls and from patients with patchy or totalis/universalis alopecia areata. Patients on tofacitinib were biopsied at baseline and after 4 and 24 weeks of treatment, and several of the patients also had a later scalp biopsy. Clonality in the scalp was compared among normal scalp (n=4), patchy alopecia areata scalp (n=8), and alopecia totalis/universalis scalp (n=8). RNA came from the PAXgene miRNA kit for fixed scalp, the miRNeasy kit for PBMCs, and the RNeasy kit for mouse skin. Amplification of TCRbeta CDR3 regions was done by immunoSEQ multiplex PCR using 35 Vbeta forward primers and 13 Jbeta reverse primers. What the work shows at the level of the full study, not this receptor alone: Many expanded lesional clones persisted in scalp and blood during tofacitinib treatment, which may partly explain relapse after stopping treatment. Resident alphabeta T cells in normal human skin are also sequenced, complicating scalp TCR repertoire analysis, unlike mouse skin dominated by gammadelta T cells. Because the treated cohort was small and had only one nonresponder, larger studies are needed to examine links between baseline CD8+ expansion and response. With tofacitinib, both scalp clonality and the number of expanded CD8+ clones among the top 100 scalp clones went down significantly. TCR sequences shared between patients were less clear than in mice, possibly partly because of HLA diversity in the patient population. Higher clonality and more expanded CD8+ clones were observed in lesional scalp than in normal scalp, particularly in alopecia totalis/universalis, a finding suggestive of antigenic drive.

With respect to this clone: Its recognized antigen is unknown. One base away there is no much larger clone; base qualities are not given.

The protocol used for the library was the immunoSEQ multiplex PCR assay. RNA was extracted from all samples and reverse transcribed into cDNA as template for TCR sequencing. SuperScript III was used to make first-strand cDNA, primed with a 2:1 mix of oligo-dT and random hexamers. Amplification bias was assessed with a synthetic immune receptor repertoire, and residual bias was removed computationally. The paper's processing steps were these. Raw reads were preprocessed to remove errors, and CDR3 was defined according to IMGT conventions as the region from the conserved cysteine to phenylalanine. Clonality was computed as 1 minus the Shannon entropy, with the entropy normalized by log2 of the number of productive unique TCRs. Whether each scalp clone was CD4 or CD8 was inferred by checking scalp TCRbeta sequences against the CD4 and CD8 repertoires from sorted blood. The table comes from immuneACCESS by way of TCRdb, which keeps in-frame sequences with V and J called. Part of the clones is missing from these tables; in studies checked, under half for an unresolved V gene and the rest for unknown reasons. V and J calls and clone size are given by that table; D and trimming were obtained from the DNA. The sample records about 250,000 clones, roughly 63% of which are singletons. The ten largest clones add up to roughly 0.88% of the sample.

From V the trimming removes 7 bases and from J it removes 2 bases, while the gene matches leave 12 bases of the junction unaccounted for. The CDR3 sequence holds 16 residues, the cysteine and phenylalanine included. Here the CDR3 DNA is all that survives: 48 bases in frame from base 1. In the germline V gene (reference sequence), CDR1 corresponds to MNHEY and CDR2 to SMNVEV. This specimen's treatment or condition label, per the study, means: oral pan-JAK inhibitor, 5-10 mg twice daily. Peripheral blood and lesional scalp punch biopsies were obtained from patients with alopecia areata. PBMCs were isolated by density centrifugation and stained for CD3, CD4 and CD8, after which CD4+ and CD8+ T cells were sorted on a FACSAria.

The V and J genes are TRBV27 and TRBJ2-7, with 9 bases in between that match TRBD1. This sequence originates from a human donor with alopecia areata. The sequencing used CD4+ T cells sorted from blood, collected between weeks 51 and 52, from a patient treated with tofacitinib. The DNA sequence is TGTGCCAGCAAACCGCTGGGACAGGGAAGGACCTACGAGCAGTACTTC. Its translation reads: CASKPLGQGRTYEQYF.